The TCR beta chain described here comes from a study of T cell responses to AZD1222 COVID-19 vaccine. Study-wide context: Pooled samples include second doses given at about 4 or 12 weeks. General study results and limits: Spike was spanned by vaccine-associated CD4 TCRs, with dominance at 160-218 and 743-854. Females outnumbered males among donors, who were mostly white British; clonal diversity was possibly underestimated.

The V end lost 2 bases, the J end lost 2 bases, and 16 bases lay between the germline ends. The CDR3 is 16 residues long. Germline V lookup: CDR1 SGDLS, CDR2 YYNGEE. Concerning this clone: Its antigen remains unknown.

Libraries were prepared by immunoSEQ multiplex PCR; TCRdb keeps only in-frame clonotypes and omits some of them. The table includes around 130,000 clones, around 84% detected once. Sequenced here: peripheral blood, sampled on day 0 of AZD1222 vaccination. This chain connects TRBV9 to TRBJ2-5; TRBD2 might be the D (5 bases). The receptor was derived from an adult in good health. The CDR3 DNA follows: TGTGCCAGCAGCGTGGGAAGCGGAAGTATTCAAGAGACCCAGTACTTC. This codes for CASSVGSGSIQETQYF. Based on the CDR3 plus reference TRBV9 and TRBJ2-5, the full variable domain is DSGVTQTPKHLITATGQRVTLRCSPRSGDLSVYWYQQSLDQGLQFLIQYYNGEERAKGNILERFSAQQFPDLHSELNLSSLELGDSALYFCASSVGSGSIQETQYFGPGTRLLVL.